This TCR beta chain was sequenced during a study of neoadjuvant nivolumab and ipilimumab in lung cancer. The table came from immunoSEQ multiplex PCR; TCRdb's copy has only in-frame clones and leaves some out. Of 7,000 to 9,500 clones in the sample, approximately 87% were seen once. This clone was recorded only once. Its specificity is unknown. Study observations and caveats: Pretherapy blood TCR richness correlated positively with resected tumor richness. From pretherapy to surgery, tumor richness and clonality rose with dual therapy. TCR richness and clonality were higher in tumors than adjacent uninvolved lung. Pathologic regression was not significantly tied to TCR clonality.

CDR1 is SGHTA, CDR2 FQGTGA, per germline. The V gene end was trimmed by 5 bases and the J gene end by 0 bases; junction bases not matched to a gene: 1. The CDR3 length is 14 residues. The sample consisted of tumor tissue, taken after neoadjuvant nivolumab, alone or with ipilimumab, at or shortly before surgery. This clonotype was sampled from an adult with non-small cell lung cancer. The rearrangement joins TRBV7-3 to TRBJ2-1; TRBD2 matches at 7 bases. The DNA for the CDR3 is TGTGCCAGCAGCCGACTAGCCTCCTACAATGAGCAGTTCTTC. Its protein product is CASSRLASYNEQFF.